This T cell receptor (beta chain) was captured by sequencing in a study of T cell changes during pregnancy in multiple sclerosis. This clone was seen once. Produced via immunoSEQ multiplex PCR; TCRdb's table is partial and in-frame only. Among about 70,000 clones listed, about 90% were seen once. Per germline, CDR1 SGHTS and CDR2 YDEGEE. This CDR3 has 14 residues. Trimming stripped 1 base from V and 1 base from J, with 7 bases between. The sample consisted of CD4+ T cells from peripheral blood mononuclear cells, taken after pregnancy. The TCR sequence derives from a female donor with multiple sclerosis, enrolled in a pregnancy study. V is TRBV5-8 and J is TRBJ2-3; the D is unclear. The CDR3 DNA sequence: TGTGCCAGCAGCTTGCTTAGAGGCACAGATACGCAGTATTTT. Translation: CASSLLRGTDTQYF.